What follows are 32 T cell receptor beta chains derived from one specimen sequenced in a study of OX40 agonist ivuxolimab in advanced cancers. The table came from immunoSEQ multiplex PCR; TCRdb's copy has only in-frame clones and leaves some out. The sample consists of fewer than 40,000 clones, 87% of them appearing once. The sample consisted of CD4+ or CD8+ T cells sorted from blood, taken in a trial of the OX40 agonist ivuxolimab. These receptors originate from an adult with an advanced solid tumor such as melanoma, head and neck, liver or kidney cancer.

This chain joins TRBV6-1 and TRBJ1-2; TRBD1 agrees at 9 bases. Germline trimming cut 2 bases from V and 8 bases from J; bases unmatched to any gene: 6. The CDR3 consists of 14 residues. CDR1 and CDR2 (germline): MNHNS, SASEGT. The CDR3 DNA reads as TGTGCCAGCAGTGAAATCACAGGGGGCGCGGGCTACACCTTC. Its translation is CASSEITGGAGYTF.

The chain combines TRBV5-1 with TRBJ2-5, with 9 positions matching TRBD1. Germline-derived CDR1 and CDR2 are SGHRS and YFSETQ. Trimming at V came to 4 bases and at J to 6 bases, leaving 7 bases not matched to a gene. The CDR3 covers 14 residues. The CDR3 region is CASSETGGGKTQYF. In nucleotides, the CDR3 is TGCGCCAGCAGCGAAACAGGGGGCGGGAAGACCCAGTACTTC.

The V gene is TRBV30, the J gene TRBJ2-5, with D uncertain. CDR3 length: 13 residues. CDR1 and CDR2 (germline): GTSNPN, SVGIG (reference sequence). V lost 0 bases and J lost 5, with 10 bases in between. DNA for the CDR3: TGTGCCTGGAGTGTAAAGTTTTTGGAGACCCAGTACTTC. It codes for CAWSVKFLETQYF.

The chain's CDR3 is CASSRRGNYEKLFF. CDR3 DNA: TGTGCCAGCAGCCGGCGGGGGAATTATGAAAAACTGTTTTTT. The chain has TRBV11-2 and TRBJ1-4, with D possibly matching TRBD1 (5 bases). This CDR3 has 14 amino acids. The V gene's germline CDR1 is SGHAT and CDR2 FQNNGV. V gave up 5 bases and J gave up 6 bases, with 13 bases separating them.

CDR3 residues: CASSQDPGSLGLEQYF. In DNA, the CDR3 is TGCGCCAGCAGCCAAGATCCCGGGAGCCTTGGGTTGGAGCAGTACTTC. The V and J genes are TRBV4-1 and TRBJ2-7; a weak D match, TRBD2 (6 bases). V was shortened by 0 bases and J by 7 bases, with 19 bases between the two germline ends. The CDR3 contains 16 residues. Germline lookup yields CDR1 MGHRA and CDR2 YSYEKL.

DNA for the CDR3: TGCAGCGTTGAAGATCGGGACGGACAGGGACCCGAGCAGTACTTC. Translated: CSVEDRDGQGPEQYF. V is TRBV29-1 and J is TRBJ2-7; 8 bases match TRBD1. Germline V gene data show CDR1 as SQVTM and CDR2 as ANQGSEA. Trimming removed 0 bases from V and 6 bases from J; junction bases left unmatched: 10. The CDR3 length is 15 residues.

The V and J genes are TRBV29-1 and TRBJ1-1; TRBD1 is a possible D gene (5 bases). CDR3 length equals 11 residues. Looked up from germline, CDR1 is SQVTM and CDR2 is ANQGSEA. The V and J ends lost 4 bases and 7 bases respectively, with 10 bases between them. The CDR3 sequence: CSVGEGSEAFF. As DNA, the CDR3 is TGCAGCGTTGGTGAGGGGAGTGAAGCTTTCTTT.

The chain is built from TRBV7-9 and TRBJ2-7, with TRBD2 matching 7 bases. Trimming removed 5 bases from V and 5 bases from J; junction bases left unmatched: 12. In germline, CDR1 is SEHNR, CDR2 FQNEAQ (reference sequence). The CDR3 consists of 15 residues. The CDR3 DNA reads as TGTGCCAGCAGCACCGCGGGGGACGTTCACAACGAGCAGTACTTC. Its protein product is CASSTAGDVHNEQYF.

The chain carries TRBV4-2 and TRBJ2-4; 11 bases agree with TRBD1. The germline V gene has CDR1 LGHNA and CDR2 YNFKEQ. V trimming: 1 base; J trimming: 1 base; junction bases outside the gene matches: 6. The CDR3 has 18 residues. CDR3 bases: TGTGCCAGCAGCCAAGTCGTGGGGACAGGGGGGGCCAAAAACATTCAGTACTTC. As protein: CASSQVVGTGGAKNIQYF.

The chain links TRBV5-6 to TRBJ2-7; no definite D call. The ends were cut back, 1 base at V and 2 bases at J, with 10 bases in the middle. The length of the CDR3 is 14 residues. CDR1 and CDR2 (germline): SGHDT, YYEEEE. The CDR3 DNA reads TGTGCCAGCAGCTTGTATGGGGATCCCTACGAGCAGTACTTC. Translation gives CASSLYGDPYEQYF.

The rearrangement links TRBV15 to TRBJ2-7; D possibly corresponds to TRBD2 (6 bases). V lost 6 bases to trimming and J lost 3 bases, with 15 bases between them. The CDR3 spans 14 residues. Germline CDR1 LNHNV, CDR2 YYDKDF (reference sequence). This CDR3 is CATSSEGIGYEQYF. The CDR3 coding sequence is TGTGCCACCAGTTCGGAGGGAATCGGCTACGAGCAGTACTTC.

The gene calls are TRBV12-5 and TRBJ1-1; TRBD1 is a possible D gene (6 bases). V lost 7 bases, J lost 5 bases, and 14 bases lay in between. Germline V CDR1 and CDR2: LGHNT, FRNRAP. This CDR3 contains 13 residues. The CDR3 sequence: CASAYREGTEAFF. The DNA of the CDR3 is TGTGCTAGTGCCTACAGGGAGGGTACTGAAGCTTTCTTT.

The rearrangement uses TRBV4-3 and TRBJ1-1; TRBD1 aligns across 7 bases. The CDR3 runs to 14 residues. V lost 4 bases to trimming and J lost 1 base; unmatched junction nucleotides: 3. Germline CDR1 and CDR2: LGHNA and YSLEER. CDR3 in amino acids: CASSLRQGNTEAFF. Written as DNA, the CDR3 is TGCGCCAGCAGCCTTCGACAGGGGAACACTGAAGCTTTCTTT.

The rearrangement links TRBV25-1 to TRBJ1-1; D is undetermined. Germline values: CDR1 MGHDK, CDR2 SYGVNS. This CDR3 contains 13 residues. Trimming took 7 bases from V and 4 from J, leaving 13 bases between them. The CDR3 DNA is TGTGCCAGCACCCGGGATTACAGCACTGAAGCTTTCTTT. Translating it yields CASTRDYSTEAFF.

J is TRBJ2-3 and V is TRBV30, with TRBD1 as a possible D gene (5 bases). This CDR3 is 14 amino acids long. Looked up from germline, CDR1 is GTSNPN and CDR2 is SVGIG (reference sequence). The V gene lost 0 bases and the J gene lost 2 bases, with 9 bases spanning the gap. The CDR3 region has the DNA TGTGCCTGGAGTGTTGGTGGGGCCACAGATACGCAGTATTTT. Protein product: CAWSVGGATDTQYF.

This sequence joins TRBV30 and TRBJ1-1; 9 bases align to TRBD1. This CDR3 contains 13 residues. Germline CDR1 and CDR2: GTSNPN and SVGIG (reference sequence). V lost 5 bases to trimming and J lost 7 bases; unmatched junction nucleotides: 8. This CDR3 reads CAWDGQGMGEAFF. CDR3 in DNA: TGTGCCTGGGACGGACAGGGGATGGGTGAAGCTTTCTTT.

This rearrangement joins TRBV7-2 to TRBJ1-1, with D perhaps matching TRBD1 (5 bases). Per the germline V gene, CDR1 is SGHTA and CDR2 is FQGNSA. This CDR3 is built from 15 residues. Trimming pared 2 bases from V and 0 bases from J, leaving 10 bases between. In DNA form, the CDR3 reads TGTGCCAGCAGCTTAAGGGGCCTGATGAACACTGAAGCTTTCTTT. The encoded protein is CASSLRGLMNTEAFF.

The chain couples TRBV2 to TRBJ2-5, with 8 bases fitting TRBD1. The CDR3 length is 13 residues. V trimming: 5 bases; J trimming: 5 bases; junction bases outside the gene matches: 4. CDR1 and CDR2 from the germline V gene are SNHLY and FYNNEI. DNA of the CDR3: TGTGCCAGCAGTAGGACAGGGATGGAGACCCAGTACTTC. It encodes CASSRTGMETQYF.

This chain uses TRBV29-1 with TRBJ2-1, with 8 bases matching TRBD1. From germline, CDR1 is SQVTM and CDR2 ANQGSEA. The V segment lost 4 bases and the J segment 9 bases; nucleotides outside the gene matches: 8. CDR3 length: 13 residues. The CDR3 sequence: CSVVPAGGSEQFF. DNA of the CDR3: TGCAGCGTTGTACCGGCAGGGGGCAGTGAGCAGTTCTTC.

This sequence joins TRBV7-6 and TRBJ2-3; 14 bases agree with TRBD2. Per the germline V gene, CDR1 is SGHVS and CDR2 is FNYEAQ. The CDR3 sequence is 16 residues long. V gave up 4 bases and J gave up 2 bases; unmatched junction bases: 2. The CDR3 here is CASSWTSGGYTDTQYF. The CDR3 DNA sequence: TGTGCCAGCAGCTGGACTAGCGGGGGGTACACAGATACGCAGTATTTT. Together with reference TRBV7-6 and TRBJ2-3, the CDR3 gives the full variable domain: GAGVSQSPRYKVTKRGQDVALRCDPISGHVSLYWYRQALGQGPEFLTYFNYEAQQDKSGLPNDRFSAERPEGSISTLTIQRTEQRDSAMYRCASSWTSGGYTDTQYFGPGTRLTVL.

This clone has more than one count but fewer than ten. The V and J genes are TRBV25-1 and TRBJ2-1; TRBD1 aligns across 7 bases. V gave up 1 base and J gave up 5 bases; unmatched junction bases: 5. The CDR3 is made up of 15 amino acids. Germline values: CDR1 MGHDK, CDR2 SYGVNS. The CDR3 DNA sequence: TGTGCCAGCAGTGAATTGGGACAGAAAGACAATGAGCAGTTCTTC. It codes for CASSELGQKDNEQFF.

This rearrangement joins TRBV7-6 to TRBJ2-3; 7 positions match TRBD2. Germline CDR1 reads SGHVS; CDR2 reads FNYEAQ. The CDR3 sequence is 16 residues long. V lost 5 bases, J lost 3 bases, and 11 bases stayed unmatched. The CDR3 loop reads CASSLNLAEITDTQYF. CDR3 nucleotide sequence: TGTGCCAGCAGCCTAAATCTAGCGGAAATTACAGATACGCAGTATTTT.

The chain recombines TRBV6-1 with TRBJ2-6; D uncertain. Trimming shortened V by 2 bases and J by 4 bases, and 9 bases separated the two germline ends. The CDR3 is made up of 15 amino acids. The germline V gene encodes CDR1 MNHNS and CDR2 SASEGT. This CDR3 reads CASSELTIGANVLTF. The CDR3 nucleotides read TGTGCCAGCAGTGAATTAACGATCGGGGCCAACGTCCTGACTTTC.

The rearrangement links TRBV5-6 to TRBJ1-1; the D gene is possibly TRBD1 (6 bases). V shed 1 base and J shed 8 bases, with 9 bases lying between them. Germline V lookup: CDR1 SGHDT, CDR2 YYEEEE. The CDR3 extends over 12 amino acids. CDR3 amino acids: CASSLSGGEAFF. CDR3 nucleotides: TGTGCCAGCAGCTTGTCGGGGGGCGAAGCTTTCTTT.

The chain is built from TRBV2 and TRBJ2-7; 8 bases fit TRBD1. The V gene end was trimmed by 7 bases and the J gene end by 2 bases; junction bases not matched to a gene: 7. The germline CDR1 and CDR2 sequences are SNHLY and FYNNEI. The CDR3 extends over 14 amino acids. Here the CDR3 reads CASTEGQVTYEQYF. DNA for the CDR3: TGTGCCAGCACCGAGGGACAGGTCACCTACGAGCAGTACTTC.

This chain uses TRBV27 with TRBJ2-2; no clear D gene. This CDR3 contains 14 residues. V was cut by 5 bases and J by 0 bases, with 7 bases left in between. Looked up from germline, CDR1 is MNHEY and CDR2 is SMNVEV (reference sequence). For the CDR3, the DNA is TGTGCCAGCAGTCCTCATGCGAACACCGGGGAGCTGTTTTTT. Its translation is CASSPHANTGELFF.

Turning to this clone: The same CDR3 arises from other DNA sequences in this sample as well. In DNA, the CDR3 is TGTGCCTGGAGTGTAGGGCAGGGTTACGAGCAGTACTTC. Protein: CAWSVGQGYEQYF. The rearrangement joins TRBV30 to TRBJ2-7, with D possibly TRBD1 on 5 matching bases. This CDR3 is 13 amino acids long. The germline V gene has CDR1 GTSNPN and CDR2 SVGIG (reference sequence). With 0 bases removed from V and 4 bases from J, the gap between germline ends came to 10 bases.

The genes are TRBV4-3 and TRBJ1-4; 9 bases are a match to TRBD1. With 0 bases clipped from V and 5 bases from J, the junction kept 4 bases outside the gene matches. Germline CDR1 is LGHNA and CDR2 is YSLEER. The CDR3 length is 16 residues. CDR3 protein: CASSQDMTGGNEKLFF. For the CDR3, the DNA is TGCGCCAGCAGCCAAGATATGACAGGGGGGAATGAAAAACTGTTTTTT.

V is TRBV6-6 and J is TRBJ1-6; D unclear. Germline V gene sequence: CDR1 MNHNY, CDR2 SVGAGI (reference sequence). There are 14 residues in the CDR3. Trimming pared 2 bases from V and 6 bases from J, leaving 8 bases between. The CDR3 spells CASSYVQSNSPLHF. As DNA, the CDR3 is TGTGCCAGCAGTTACGTACAGTCTAATTCACCCCTCCACTTT.

The chain uses TRBV6-5 and TRBJ2-1; no reliable D call. Germline lookup yields CDR1 MNHEY and CDR2 SVGAGI. The CDR3 consists of 11 residues. Deletions cut 7 bases from V and 7 bases from J, with 8 bases between. CDR3 sequence: CASTSYNEQFF. The CDR3 nucleotides read TGTGCCAGCACCAGTTATAATGAGCAGTTCTTC.

About this clone itself: An end of the junction does not agree with germline; a read error may underlie this. The chain joins TRBV14 to TRBJ2-1; no clear D gene. From germline, CDR1 is SGHDN and CDR2 FVKESK. This CDR3 is 13 amino acids long. The CDR3: CASRQDGSNEQFF. The DNA of the CDR3 is TGTGCCAGCAGACAAGACGGTTCCAATGAGCAGTTCTTC. Supplemented by reference TRBV14 and TRBJ2-1, the full variable domain reads EAGVTQFPSHSVIEKGQTVTLRCDPISGHDNLYWYRRVMGKEIKFLLHFVKESKQDESGMPNNRFLAERTGGTYSTLKVQPAELEDSGVYFCASRQDGSNEQFFGPGTRLTVL.

This clone was seen a few times. The identical CDR3 is also encoded by other nucleotide sequences in the sample. V gene TRBV19 combines with J gene TRBJ2-7, with D maybe TRBD1 (5 bases). In germline, CDR1 is LNHDA, CDR2 SQIVND (reference sequence). Trimming cost V 5 bases and J 2 bases, with 10 bases left between them. The CDR3 has 13 residues. Here the CDR3 reads CASSLDSTYEQYF. CDR3 DNA: TGTGCCAGTAGTCTTGACAGCACCTACGAGCAGTACTTC.